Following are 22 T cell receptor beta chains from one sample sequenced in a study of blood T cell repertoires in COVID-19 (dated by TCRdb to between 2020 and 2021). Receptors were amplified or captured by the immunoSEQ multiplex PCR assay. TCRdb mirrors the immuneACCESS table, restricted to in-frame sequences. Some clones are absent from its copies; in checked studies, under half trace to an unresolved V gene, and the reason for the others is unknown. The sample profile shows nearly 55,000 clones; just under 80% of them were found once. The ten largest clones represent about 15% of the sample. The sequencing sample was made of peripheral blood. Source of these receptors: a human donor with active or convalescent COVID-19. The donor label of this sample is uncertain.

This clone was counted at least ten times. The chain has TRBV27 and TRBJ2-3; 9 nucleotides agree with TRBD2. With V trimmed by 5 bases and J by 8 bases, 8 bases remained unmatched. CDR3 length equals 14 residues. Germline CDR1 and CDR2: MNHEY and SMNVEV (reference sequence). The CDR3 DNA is TGTGCCAGCAGTCCTAGCGGGGACGCCGGTACGCAGTATTTT. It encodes CASSPSGDAGTQYF.

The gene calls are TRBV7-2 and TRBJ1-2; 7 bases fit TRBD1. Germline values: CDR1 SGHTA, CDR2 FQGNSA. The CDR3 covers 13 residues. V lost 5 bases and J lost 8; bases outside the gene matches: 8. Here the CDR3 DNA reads TGTGCCAGCAGCACTGGGACAGTATTCGGCTACACCTTC. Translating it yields CASSTGTVFGYTF.

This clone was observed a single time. The CDR3 loop is CASSMGQGGYQETQYF. DNA for the CDR3: TGCGCCAGCAGCATGGGACAGGGCGGGTACCAAGAGACCCAGTACTTC. The gene calls are TRBV5-1 and TRBJ2-5, with TRBD1 matching 9 bases. Germline V gives CDR1 SGHRS, CDR2 YFSETQ. The CDR3 contains 16 residues. The V segment lost 4 bases and the J segment 0 bases; nucleotides outside the gene matches: 7.

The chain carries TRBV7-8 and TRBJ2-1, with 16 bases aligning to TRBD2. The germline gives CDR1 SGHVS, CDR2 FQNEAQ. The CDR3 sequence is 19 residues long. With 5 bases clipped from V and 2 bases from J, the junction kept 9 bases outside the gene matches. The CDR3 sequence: CASSPSGTSGRGTYNEQFF. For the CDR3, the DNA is TGTGCCAGCAGCCCTTCCGGGACTAGCGGGAGGGGGACCTACAATGAGCAGTTCTTC.

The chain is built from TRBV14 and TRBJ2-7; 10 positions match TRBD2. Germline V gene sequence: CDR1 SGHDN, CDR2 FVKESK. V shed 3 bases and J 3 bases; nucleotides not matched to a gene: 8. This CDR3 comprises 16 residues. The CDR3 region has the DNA TGTGCCAGCAGCCATTCCCCCGGGACTAGCGTCTACGAGCAGTACTTC. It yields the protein CASSHSPGTSVYEQYF.

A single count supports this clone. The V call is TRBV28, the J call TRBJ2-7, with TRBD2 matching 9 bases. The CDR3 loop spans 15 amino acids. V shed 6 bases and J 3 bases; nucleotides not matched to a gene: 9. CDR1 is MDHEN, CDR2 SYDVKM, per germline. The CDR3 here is CASRNSGLADYEQYF. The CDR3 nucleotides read TGTGCCAGCAGGAACTCGGGACTAGCCGACTACGAGCAGTACTTC.

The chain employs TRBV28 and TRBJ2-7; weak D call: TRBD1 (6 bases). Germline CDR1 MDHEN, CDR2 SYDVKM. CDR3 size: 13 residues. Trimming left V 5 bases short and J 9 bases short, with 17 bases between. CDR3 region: CASSGQGFQWQYF. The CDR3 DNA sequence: TGTGCCAGCAGTGGGCAGGGGTTTCAGTGGCAGTACTTC.

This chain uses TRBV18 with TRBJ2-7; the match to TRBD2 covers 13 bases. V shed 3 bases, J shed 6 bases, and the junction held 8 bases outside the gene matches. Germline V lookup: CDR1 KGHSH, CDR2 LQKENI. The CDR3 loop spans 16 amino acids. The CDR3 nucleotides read TGTGCCAGCTCACCTCTCAACGGACTAGCGGGAGTCGAGCAGTACTTC. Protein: CASSPLNGLAGVEQYF.

Here the CDR3 reads CASSPRSWTSGSGQETQYF. CDR3 DNA: TGTGCCAGCTCACCACGGTCCTGGACTAGCGGGAGTGGTCAAGAGACCCAGTACTTC. The chain couples TRBV18 to TRBJ2-5, with 13 bases matching TRBD2. CDR1 KGHSH and CDR2 LQKENI come from the germline V gene. V gave up 1 base and J gave up 2 bases; unmatched junction bases: 10. This CDR3 comprises 19 residues.

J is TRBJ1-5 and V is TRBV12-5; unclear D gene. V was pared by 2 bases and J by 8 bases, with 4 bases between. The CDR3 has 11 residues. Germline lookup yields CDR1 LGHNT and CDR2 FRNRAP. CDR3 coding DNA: TGTGCTAGTGGTTTGTCGGAGCCCCAGCATTTT. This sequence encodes CASGLSEPQHF.

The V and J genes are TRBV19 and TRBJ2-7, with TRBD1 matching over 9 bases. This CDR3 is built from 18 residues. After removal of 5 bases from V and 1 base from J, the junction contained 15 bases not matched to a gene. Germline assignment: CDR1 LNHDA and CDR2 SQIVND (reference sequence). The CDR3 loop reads CASSPQLARGTGSYEQYF. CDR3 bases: TGTGCCAGTAGTCCCCAACTCGCCCGCGGGACAGGGTCCTACGAGCAGTACTTC.

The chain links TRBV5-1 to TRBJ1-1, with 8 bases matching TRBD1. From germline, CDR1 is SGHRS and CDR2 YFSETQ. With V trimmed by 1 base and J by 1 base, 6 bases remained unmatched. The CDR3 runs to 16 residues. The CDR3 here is CASSLWAGGQNTEAFF. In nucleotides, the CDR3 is TGCGCCAGCAGCTTGTGGGCAGGGGGCCAGAACACTGAAGCTTTCTTT.

The CDR3 bases are TGCGCCAGCAGCGCCCGGGACAGGGTAAACTATGGCTACACCTTC. Its protein is CASSARDRVNYGYTF. V gene TRBV5-1 combines with J gene TRBJ1-2; TRBD1 aligns across 9 bases. The CDR3 is 15 amino acids. Trimming cost V 4 bases and J 2 bases; bases outside gene matches: 6. Germline values: CDR1 SGHRS, CDR2 YFSETQ.

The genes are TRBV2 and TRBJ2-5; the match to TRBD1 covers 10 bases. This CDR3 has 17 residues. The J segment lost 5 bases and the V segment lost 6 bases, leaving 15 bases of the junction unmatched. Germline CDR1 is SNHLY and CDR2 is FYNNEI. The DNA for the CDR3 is TGTGCCAGCAGCGGGGGGGGACAGGGGCCCAACGTGGAGACCCAGTACTTC. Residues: CASSGGGQGPNVETQYF.

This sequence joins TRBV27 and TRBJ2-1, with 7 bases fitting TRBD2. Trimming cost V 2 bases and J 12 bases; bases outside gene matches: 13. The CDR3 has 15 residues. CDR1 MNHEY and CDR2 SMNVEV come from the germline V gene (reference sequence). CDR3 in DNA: TGTGCCAGCAGTTTACTTGCGGCGGGCGGGAGCGGGCAGTTCTTC. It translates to CASSLLAAGGSGQFF.

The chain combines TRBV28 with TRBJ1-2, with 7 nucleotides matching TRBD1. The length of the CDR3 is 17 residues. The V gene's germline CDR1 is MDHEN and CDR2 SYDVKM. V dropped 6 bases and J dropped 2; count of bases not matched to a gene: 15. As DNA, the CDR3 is TGTGCCAGCAGGACCCGGACAGGTCGGACCCTAAACTATGGCTACACCTTC. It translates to CASRTRTGRTLNYGYTF.

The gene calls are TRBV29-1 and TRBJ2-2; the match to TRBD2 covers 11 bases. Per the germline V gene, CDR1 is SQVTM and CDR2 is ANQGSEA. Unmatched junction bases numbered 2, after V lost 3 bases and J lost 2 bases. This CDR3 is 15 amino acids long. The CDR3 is CSVETSGINTGELFF. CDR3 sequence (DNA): TGCAGCGTTGAGACTAGCGGGATAAACACCGGGGAGCTGTTTTTT.

The CDR3 loop reads CASRYRGQNTEAFF. As DNA, the CDR3 is TGTGCCAGTAGGTACAGGGGTCAGAACACTGAAGCTTTCTTT. The V gene is TRBV19, the J gene TRBJ1-1; 7 nucleotides line up with TRBD1. This CDR3 comprises 14 residues. The germline V gene encodes CDR1 LNHDA and CDR2 SQIVND (reference sequence). Trimming cost V 6 bases and J 1 base; bases outside gene matches: 5.

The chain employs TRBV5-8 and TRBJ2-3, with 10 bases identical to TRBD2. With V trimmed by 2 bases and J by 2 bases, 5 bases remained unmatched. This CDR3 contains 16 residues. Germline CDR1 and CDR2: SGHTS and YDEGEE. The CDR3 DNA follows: TGTGCCAGCAGCTTCGAAGCGGGAGGGCCCACAGATACGCAGTATTTT. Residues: CASSFEAGGPTDTQYF.

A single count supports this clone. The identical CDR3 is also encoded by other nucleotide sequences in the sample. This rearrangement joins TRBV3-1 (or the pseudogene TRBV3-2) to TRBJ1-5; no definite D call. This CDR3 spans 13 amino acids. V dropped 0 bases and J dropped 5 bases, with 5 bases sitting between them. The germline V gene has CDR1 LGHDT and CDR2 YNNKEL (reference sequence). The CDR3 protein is CASSQDRDQPQHF. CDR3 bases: TGTGCCAGCAGCCAAGATCGAGATCAGCCCCAGCATTTT.

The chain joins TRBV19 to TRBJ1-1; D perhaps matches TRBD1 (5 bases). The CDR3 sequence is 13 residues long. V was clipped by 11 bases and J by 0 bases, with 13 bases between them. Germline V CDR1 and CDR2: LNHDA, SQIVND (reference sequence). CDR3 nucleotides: TGTGCCGTAGGGGAAGAAGTGAACACTGAAGCTTTCTTT. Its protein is CAVGEEVNTEAFF.

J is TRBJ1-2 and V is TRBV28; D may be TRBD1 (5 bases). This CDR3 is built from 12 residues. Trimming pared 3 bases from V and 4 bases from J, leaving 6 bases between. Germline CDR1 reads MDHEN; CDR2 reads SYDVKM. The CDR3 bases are TGTGCCAGCAGTTTGCAGGGCTATGGCTACACCTTC. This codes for CASSLQGYGYTF.